The 23 T cell receptor beta chains in this list originate from one sample, sequenced in a study of control samples from healthy donors and cancer patients. The table came from immunoSEQ multiplex PCR; TCRdb's copy has only in-frame clones and leaves some out. The repertoire has under 200,000 clones, 85% to 95% of them found once; the top ten carry 8.5%. The source material was blood. These receptors were obtained from a woman aged 40 to 49 in good health.

This chain connects TRBV11-2 to TRBJ2-5; 9 bases are a match to TRBD2. The trim removed 10 bases at V and 0 bases at J, leaving 3 bases unmatched. CDR3 length equals 13 residues. Germline V lookup: CDR1 SGHAT, CDR2 FQNNGV. The CDR3 DNA reads as TGTGCCACTAGCGGGGCGTACCAAGAGACCCAGTACTTC. Protein: CATSGAYQETQYF. Filled out from reference TRBV11-2 and TRBJ2-5, the complete variable domain reads EAGVAQSPRYKIIEKRQSVAFWCNPISGHATLYWYQQILGQGPKLLIQFQNNGVVDDSQLPKDRFSAERLKGVDSTLKIQPAKLEDSAVYLCATSGAYQETQYFGPGTRLLVL.

The chain combines TRBV5-1 with TRBJ2-2; D may match TRBD1 or TRBD2 (5 bases each). Looked up from germline, CDR1 is SGHRS and CDR2 is YFSETQ. V was shortened by 6 bases and J by 4 bases, with 22 bases between the two germline ends. There are 17 residues in the CDR3. CDR3 coding DNA: TGCGCCAGCACCCCGGGACGGCAGGCCCCCCGCACCGGGGAGCTGTTTTTT. Its translation is CASTPGRQAPRTGELFF.

V gene TRBV5-1 combines with J gene TRBJ1-3, with 8 positions matching TRBD1. V shed 4 bases, J shed 3 bases, and the junction held 6 bases outside the gene matches. The CDR3 has 15 amino acids. Germline assignment: CDR1 SGHRS and CDR2 YFSETQ. The CDR3 DNA sequence: TGCGCCAGCAGCCCCTCCGGACAGGGTGGAAACACCATATATTTT. Translating it yields CASSPSGQGGNTIYF.

V usage is TRBV4-3 and J usage is TRBJ1-1; no clear D gene. The germline V gene has CDR1 LGHNA and CDR2 YSLEER. Deletions cut 1 base from V and 1 base from J, with 10 bases between. There are 15 residues in the CDR3. CDR3 nucleotides: TGCGCCAGCAGCCAAGTGGTACGACGGAACACTGAAGCTTTCTTT. This encodes CASSQVVRRNTEAFF.

The gene calls are TRBV5-5 and TRBJ1-5, with D hard to call. The CDR3 has 15 residues. V shed 0 bases and J shed 11 bases, with 18 bases lying between them. The germline CDR1 and CDR2 sequences are SGHKS and YYEKEE (reference sequence). For the CDR3, the DNA is TGTGCCAGCAGCTTGGGGGCGAGCGTTCTCGCATCCCAGCATTTT. Translated, it gives CASSLGASVLASQHF.

The rearrangement links TRBV11-1 to TRBJ1-5; unclear D gene. From germline, CDR1 is SGHAT and CDR2 FQDESV (reference sequence). This CDR3 has 14 residues. V was cut by 1 base and J by 7 bases, with 11 bases left in between. The CDR3 region has the DNA TGTGCCAGCAGCTTAGGGCCGAGCGGGCAGCCCCAGCATTTT. Its protein product is CASSLGPSGQPQHF.

The chain is built from TRBV7-9 and TRBJ1-4; 8 bases are shared with TRBD1. This CDR3 spans 13 amino acids. CDR1 is SEHNR and CDR2 is FQNEAQ in the germline V gene (reference sequence). With 5 bases clipped from V and 8 bases from J, the junction kept 4 bases outside the gene matches. CDR3 protein: CASSTAGGEKLFF. As DNA, the CDR3 is TGTGCCAGCAGCACCGCAGGGGGCGAAAAACTGTTTTTT. Looking up the rest from reference TRBV7-9 and TRBJ1-4 gives the full variable domain: DTGVSQNPRHKITKRGQNVTFRCDPISEHNRLYWYRQTLGQGPEFLTYFQNEAQLEKSRLLSDRFSAERPKGSFSTLEIQRTEQGDSAMYLCASSTAGGEKLFFGSGTQLSVL.

The chain uses TRBV7-2 and TRBJ1-4, with TRBD1 matching 7 bases. The V gene end was trimmed by 5 bases and the J gene end by 14 bases; junction bases not matched to a gene: 8. The CDR3 length is 12 residues. Germline-derived CDR1 and CDR2 are SGHTA and FQGNSA. The DNA for the CDR3 is TGTGCCAGCAGCCCAGGAGGGGGCCGCCTGTTTTTT. This translates into CASSPGGGRLFF.

The rearrangement joins TRBV6-5 to TRBJ1-2, with unresolved D. This CDR3 has 12 residues. Germline lookup yields CDR1 MNHEY and CDR2 SVGAGI. Trimming removed 2 bases at V and 8 bases at J, with 9 bases between. CDR3 bases: TGTGCCAGCAGTTACCACGGCATGGGCTACACCTTC. Translation gives CASSYHGMGYTF.

A note on this clone: The identical CDR3 is also encoded by other nucleotide sequences in the sample. In nucleotides, the CDR3 is TGTGCCAGCAGTTACGTTCAGGGTAAAACAGATACGCAGTATTTT. Translation gives CASSYVQGKTDTQYF. This chain connects TRBV6-5 to TRBJ2-3, with D tentatively TRBD1 (5 bases). The CDR3 extends over 15 amino acids. In germline, CDR1 is MNHEY, CDR2 SVGAGI. V shed 2 bases and J shed 3 bases, with 12 bases lying between them.

This clone was seen only once. The rearrangement links TRBV10-3 to TRBJ1-1, with D possibly matching TRBD1 (6 bases). Germline-derived CDR1 and CDR2 are ENHRY and SYGVKD. The CDR3 loop spans 15 amino acids. Trimming cost V 7 bases and J 4 bases, with 19 bases left between them. CDR3 in amino acids: CAINSDGGLGTEAFF. As DNA, the CDR3 is TGTGCCATCAACTCCGACGGGGGGCTTGGCACTGAAGCTTTCTTT.

This chain uses TRBV11-3 with TRBJ2-3; D perhaps matches TRBD2 (6 bases). The CDR3 runs to 15 residues. Germline CDR1 is SGHNT and CDR2 is YENEEA. The V and J ends lost 3 bases and 5 bases respectively, with 15 bases between them. This chain's CDR3 is CASSFGGTGEDTQYF. In DNA, the CDR3 is TGTGCCAGCAGCTTCGGCGGGACGGGCGAAGATACGCAGTATTTT.

This clone appeared a single time. The rearrangement uses TRBV11-3 and TRBJ1-1, with 7 bases lining up with TRBD1. The germline V gene encodes CDR1 SGHNT and CDR2 YENEEA. The trim removed 5 bases at V and 6 bases at J, leaving 6 bases unmatched. The CDR3 sequence is 13 residues long. The CDR3, as DNA: TGTGCCAGCAGCCAGGGGGGGCGCGCTGAAGCTTTCTTT. Translation gives CASSQGGRAEAFF.

The chain couples TRBV25-1 to TRBJ2-5; D is possibly TRBD1 (5 bases). Germline V gene sequence: CDR1 MGHDK, CDR2 SYGVNS. The CDR3 has 15 amino acids. Trimming took 4 bases from V and 3 from J, leaving 15 bases between them. CDR3 DNA sequence: TGTGCCAGCAGTGGAGCAGGGCAAGGAGAAGAGACCCAGTACTTC. Translated: CASSGAGQGEETQYF.

The chain couples TRBV4-3 to TRBJ1-5; D gene unclear. The V end lost 0 bases, the J end lost 4 bases, and 16 bases lay between the germline ends. This CDR3 contains 17 residues. Germline values: CDR1 LGHNA, CDR2 YSLEER. The CDR3 DNA sequence: TGCGCCAGCAGCCAAGATAGGAGGGTGGCCCGGAATCAGCCCCAGCATTTT. Protein sequence: CASSQDRRVARNQPQHF.

The rearrangement uses TRBV11-2 and TRBJ1-4, with D tentatively TRBD1 (6 bases). V dropped 2 bases and J dropped 8 bases, with 12 bases sitting between them. Germline V CDR1 and CDR2: SGHAT, FQNNGV. This CDR3 has 14 residues. CDR3 protein: CASSLWGGEEKLFF. The CDR3 DNA reads TGTGCCAGCAGCTTATGGGGGGGCGAAGAAAAACTGTTTTTT.

The genes are TRBV7-2 and TRBJ2-5, with D perhaps given as TRBD1 or TRBD2 (6 bases each). CDR3 length: 13 residues. V was cut by 5 bases and J by 7 bases, with 14 bases left in between. The germline V gene encodes CDR1 SGHTA and CDR2 FQGNSA. The CDR3 loop reads CASSPSGAGTQYF. DNA for the CDR3: TGTGCCAGCAGCCCCTCGGGGGCAGGGACCCAGTACTTC.

CDR3 sequence: CASSQELAGAPGEQFF. Written as DNA, the CDR3 is TGTGCCAGCAGCCAAGAACTAGCGGGGGCACCGGGTGAGCAGTTCTTC. V and J are TRBV4-2 and TRBJ2-1; 11 nucleotides align to TRBD2. Germline CDR1 is LGHNA and CDR2 is YNFKEQ. The V and J ends lost 0 bases and 9 bases, in that order; junction bases with no gene match: 7. The CDR3 is made up of 16 amino acids.

The rearrangement joins TRBV12-5 to TRBJ2-7; D possibly corresponds to TRBD1 (5 bases). The germline V and J ends were trimmed by 0 bases and 2 bases, with 17 bases remaining between them. Germline assignment: CDR1 LGHNT and CDR2 FRNRAP. CDR3 length: 17 amino acids. CDR3 coding DNA: TGTGCTAGTGGTTTGGTACTTCGTGGGGCAGAGACCTACGAGCAGTACTTC. Translating it yields CASGLVLRGAETYEQYF.

The chain carries TRBV5-6 and TRBJ2-1, with a tentative D call TRBD2 (5 bases). Deletions cut 7 bases from V and 8 bases from J, with 13 bases between. The CDR3 spans 12 residues. Germline CDR1 SGHDT, CDR2 YYEEEE. CDR3 sequence (DNA): TGTGCCAGCCAAGGACTGGTCGATGAGCAGTTCTTC. Translating gives CASQGLVDEQFF.

The J gene is TRBJ2-1, the V gene TRBV30, with D perhaps being TRBD1 or TRBD2 (5 bases each). Germline V lookup: CDR1 GTSNPN, CDR2 SVGIG (reference sequence). V shed 5 bases and J shed 3 bases, with 11 bases lying between them. There are 13 residues in the CDR3. CDR3 DNA sequence: TGTGCCTGGGGGACCTCTGACTACAATGAGCAGTTCTTC. Translation: CAWGTSDYNEQFF. The variable domain in full, with the rest retrieved from reference TRBV30 and TRBJ2-1, is SQTIHQWPATLVQPVGSPLSLECTVEGTSNPNLYWYRQAAGRGLQLLFYSVGIGQISSEVPQNLSASRPQDRQFILSSKKLLLSDSGFYLCAWGTSDYNEQFFGPGTRLTVL.

The chain is built from TRBV7-8 and TRBJ1-6; no definite D call. Deletions cut 1 base from V and 6 bases from J, with 7 bases between. The CDR3 is 14 amino acids. CDR1 is SGHVS, CDR2 FQNEAQ, per germline. Written as DNA, the CDR3 is TGTGCCAGCAGCTTAGTATCAGCTAATTCACCCCTCCACTTT. Its protein is CASSLVSANSPLHF.

This chain connects TRBV7-9 to TRBJ2-1; D is unresolved. Trimming stripped 6 bases from V and 9 bases from J, with 21 bases between. Germline V gene data show CDR1 as SEHNR and CDR2 as FQNEAQ (reference sequence). This CDR3 spans 15 amino acids. CDR3 DNA: TGTGCCAGCAGGTCTCAAGGGTTGTGGCACACTGAGCAGTTCTTC. As protein: CASRSQGLWHTEQFF. The whole variable domain, remainder taken from reference TRBV7-9 and TRBJ2-1, is DTGVSQNPRHKITKRGQNVTFRCDPISEHNRLYWYRQTLGQGPEFLTYFQNEAQLEKSRLLSDRFSAERPKGSFSTLEIQRTEQGDSAMYLCASRSQGLWHTEQFFGPGTRLTVL.